These T cell receptor beta chains were read from a single sample in a study of shared clonotypes between healthy human individuals. Assay used: immunoSEQ multiplex PCR; TCRdb lists only in-frame clones, some missing. The sample yields millions of clones, about 95% seen once. The sequenced sample was naive CD8+ T cells sorted from blood. These receptor sequences come from a man aged 18 to 29 in good health. The CDR3 runs from the conserved cysteine through the conserved F or W. Fields, in order: J gene, D gene, V gene, clone size, CDR3 protein, CDR3 DNA. D genes are given only for firm matches. Part of the rows lack a size; the others show once, few, many or a class for expanded clones.

j_gene: TRBJ2-5; d_gene: TRBD2; v_gene: TRBV2; abundance: NA; CDR3aa: CASSPRGGSAYQETQYF; CDR3nt: TGTGCCAGCAGTCCCCGGGGGGGGTCGGCGTACCAAGAGACCCAGTACTTC
j_gene: TRBJ2-7; d_gene: NA; v_gene: TRBV28; abundance: once; CDR3aa: CASSYAGTDEQYF; CDR3nt: TGTGCCAGCAGTTATGCAGGGACGGACGAGCAGTACTTC
j_gene: TRBJ1-4; d_gene: NA; v_gene: TRBV6-6; abundance: NA; CDR3aa: CASTQAFFGEKLFF; CDR3nt: TGTGCCAGCACCCAGGCTTTCTTCGGTGAAAAACTGTTTTTT
j_gene: TRBJ2-7; d_gene: NA; v_gene: TRBV9; abundance: NA; CDR3aa: CASSVAVCLAREQYF; CDR3nt: TGTGCCAGCAGCGTAGCGGTCTGTTTGGCTAGGGAGCAGTACTTC
j_gene: TRBJ2-1; d_gene: TRBD1; v_gene: TRBV7-6; abundance: NA; CDR3aa: CASSLGQGGNEQFF; CDR3nt: TGTGCCAGCAGCTTAGGACAGGGGGGAAATGAGCAGTTCTTC
j_gene: TRBJ1-1; d_gene: NA; v_gene: TRBV4-3; abundance: NA; CDR3aa: CASSQPGHNTEAFF; CDR3nt: TGCGCCAGCAGCCAACCGGGACATAACACTGAAGCTTTCTTT
j_gene: TRBJ2-7; d_gene: TRBD2; v_gene: TRBV6-1; abundance: NA; CDR3aa: CASSEALAGVYEQYF; CDR3nt: TGTGCCAGCAGTGAAGCTTTAGCGGGAGTCTACGAGCAGTACTTC
j_gene: TRBJ1-4; d_gene: NA; v_gene: TRBV6-1; abundance: NA; CDR3aa: CASSSQGPNEKLFF; CDR3nt: TGTGCCAGCAGTTCACAGGGTCCTAATGAAAAACTGTTTTTT
j_gene: TRBJ2-5; d_gene: NA; v_gene: TRBV19; abundance: NA; CDR3aa: CASSGLPRETQYF; CDR3nt: TGTGCCAGTTCAGGGCTTCCTCGGGAGACCCAGTACTTC
j_gene: TRBJ1-1; d_gene: NA; v_gene: TRBV7-9; abundance: NA; CDR3aa: CACQGMHTEAFF; CDR3nt: TGTGCCTGCCAGGGGATGCACACTGAAGCTTTCTTT
j_gene: TRBJ1-1; d_gene: TRBD1; v_gene: TRBV14; abundance: NA; CDR3aa: CASSQVPGTGRNTEAFF; CDR3nt: TGTGCCAGCAGCCAAGTTCCCGGGACAGGACGGAACACTGAAGCTTTCTTT
j_gene: TRBJ2-7; d_gene: TRBD2; v_gene: TRBV5-1; abundance: few; CDR3aa: CASSGGLAGDYDEQYF; CDR3nt: TGCGCCAGCAGCGGGGGACTAGCGGGAGATTATGACGAGCAGTACTTC
j_gene: TRBJ1-2; d_gene: NA; v_gene: TRBV19; abundance: NA; CDR3aa: CASSPVTAVYGYTF; CDR3nt: TGTGCCAGTAGTCCCGTTACAGCAGTCTATGGCTACACCTTC
j_gene: TRBJ2-1; d_gene: TRBD2; v_gene: TRBV5-1; abundance: NA; CDR3aa: CASSLTSGRAVYNEQFF; CDR3nt: TGCGCCAGCAGCCTGACTAGCGGGAGGGCCGTCTACAATGAGCAGTTCTTC
j_gene: TRBJ1-5; d_gene: TRBD1; v_gene: TRBV27; abundance: once; CDR3aa: CASSPPGQGQPQHF; CDR3nt: TGTGCCAGCAGTCCTCCGGGACAGGGGCAGCCCCAGCATTTT
j_gene: TRBJ2-7; d_gene: NA; v_gene: TRBV4-3; abundance: once; CDR3aa: CASSQDPTSGEQYF; CDR3nt: TGCGCCAGCAGCCAAGATCCTACCTCTGGCGAGCAGTACTTC
j_gene: TRBJ2-1; d_gene: NA; v_gene: TRBV30; abundance: NA; CDR3aa: CAWSPGHSYNEQFF; CDR3nt: TGTGCCTGGAGTCCGGGACACTCCTACAATGAGCAGTTCTTC
j_gene: TRBJ2-1; d_gene: NA; v_gene: TRBV5-6; abundance: NA; CDR3aa: CASSLAGPFSNEQFF; CDR3nt: TGTGCCAGCAGCTTGGCGGGCCCGTTTTCCAATGAGCAGTTCTTC
j_gene: TRBJ2-1; d_gene: TRBD2; v_gene: TRBV5-8; abundance: NA; CDR3aa: CASSLDPFREGPYNEQFF; CDR3nt: TGTGCCAGCAGCTTGGATCCCTTCCGGGAGGGCCCCTACAATGAGCAGTTCTTC
j_gene: TRBJ2-5; d_gene: NA; v_gene: TRBV27; abundance: NA; CDR3aa: CASSYGVQETQYF; CDR3nt: TGTGCCAGCAGTTATGGGGTCCAAGAGACCCAGTACTTC
j_gene: TRBJ2-7; d_gene: NA; v_gene: TRBV6-1; abundance: NA; CDR3aa: CASSEGGIYYEQYF; CDR3nt: TGTGCCAGCAGTGAAGGCGGCATCTACTACGAGCAGTACTTC
j_gene: TRBJ2-2; d_gene: NA; v_gene: TRBV7-9; abundance: NA; CDR3aa: CASTNQDGENTGELFF; CDR3nt: TGTGCCAGCACCAATCAGGACGGGGAGAACACCGGGGAGCTGTTTTTT
j_gene: TRBJ1-3; d_gene: NA; v_gene: TRBV10-3; abundance: NA; CDR3aa: CAISESIWSSGNTIYF; CDR3nt: TGTGCCATCAGTGAGTCTATTTGGAGCTCTGGAAACACCATATATTTT
j_gene: TRBJ2-7; d_gene: NA; v_gene: TRBV28; abundance: NA; CDR3aa: CASSLSREWVYEQYF; CDR3nt: TGTGCCAGCAGTTTATCCAGGGAGTGGGTATACGAGCAGTACTTC
j_gene: TRBJ1-1; d_gene: NA; v_gene: TRBV6-1; abundance: NA; CDR3aa: CASTGGMNTEAFF; CDR3nt: TGTGCCAGCACTGGGGGAATGAACACTGAAGCTTTCTTT
j_gene: TRBJ1-1; d_gene: NA; v_gene: TRBV2; abundance: NA; CDR3aa: CASSDPGTAFF; CDR3nt: TGTGCCAGCAGCGACCCCGGGACGGCTTTCTTT
j_gene: TRBJ2-3; d_gene: TRBD1; v_gene: TRBV28; abundance: NA; CDR3aa: CASSLFGTERTDTQYF; CDR3nt: TGTGCCAGCAGTTTATTCGGGACAGAACGCACAGATACGCAGTATTTT
j_gene: TRBJ1-1; d_gene: NA; v_gene: TRBV30; abundance: NA; CDR3aa: CAWKVGGTNTEAFF; CDR3nt: TGTGCCTGGAAGGTAGGAGGGACGAACACTGAAGCTTTCTTT
j_gene: TRBJ1-1; d_gene: NA; v_gene: TRBV5-1; abundance: NA; CDR3aa: CASSWGLNTEAFF; CDR3nt: TGCGCCAGCAGCTGGGGGCTTAACACTGAAGCTTTCTTT
j_gene: TRBJ2-6; d_gene: NA; v_gene: TRBV6-5; abundance: NA; CDR3aa: CASSQDLSGANVLTF; CDR3nt: TGTGCCAGCAGTCAGGACCTATCTGGGGCCAACGTCCTGACTTTC
j_gene: TRBJ1-5; d_gene: TRBD1; v_gene: TRBV18; abundance: NA; CDR3aa: CASSPPDRGRQPQHF; CDR3nt: TGTGCCAGCTCACCCCCCGACAGGGGGCGTCAGCCCCAGCATTTT
j_gene: TRBJ2-5; d_gene: NA; v_gene: TRBV2; abundance: once; CDR3aa: CASSSHRDRIQETQYF; CDR3nt: TGTGCCAGCAGTAGTCACCGGGACCGCATCCAAGAGACCCAGTACTTC
j_gene: TRBJ2-7; d_gene: TRBD1; v_gene: TRBV7-6; abundance: NA; CDR3aa: CASSRVGGPYEQYF; CDR3nt: TGTGCCAGCAGCCGAGTAGGGGGCCCCTACGAGCAGTACTTC
j_gene: TRBJ2-7; d_gene: TRBD1; v_gene: TRBV7-8; abundance: NA; CDR3aa: CASSFPGTAYEQYF; CDR3nt: TGTGCCAGCAGCTTTCCCGGGACAGCCTACGAGCAGTACTTC
j_gene: TRBJ1-2; d_gene: NA; v_gene: TRBV6-5; abundance: NA; CDR3aa: CASRAHGMNNYGYTF; CDR3nt: TGTGCCAGCAGGGCCCACGGGATGAATAACTATGGCTACACCTTC
j_gene: TRBJ2-3; d_gene: NA; v_gene: TRBV19; abundance: NA; CDR3aa: CASSIGTASTDTQYF; CDR3nt: TGTGCCAGTAGTATAGGTACGGCTAGCACAGATACGCAGTATTTT
j_gene: TRBJ2-5; d_gene: NA; v_gene: TRBV5-1; abundance: NA; CDR3aa: CASSLFWVEETQYF; CDR3nt: TGCGCCAGCAGCTTGTTTTGGGTGGAGGAGACCCAGTACTTC
j_gene: TRBJ1-1; d_gene: TRBD1; v_gene: TRBV27; abundance: NA; CDR3aa: CASSSAGGVNTEAFF; CDR3nt: TGTGCCAGCAGTTCCGCAGGGGGCGTGAACACTGAAGCTTTCTTT
j_gene: TRBJ2-7; d_gene: NA; v_gene: TRBV2; abundance: NA; CDR3aa: CASQHGYEQYF; CDR3nt: TGTGCCAGCCAGCATGGGTACGAGCAGTACTTC
j_gene: TRBJ2-5; d_gene: NA; v_gene: TRBV9; abundance: NA; CDR3aa: CASSVGGGTVETQYF; CDR3nt: TGTGCCAGCAGCGTCGGCGGAGGGACGGTTGAGACCCAGTACTTC
j_gene: TRBJ2-7; d_gene: NA; v_gene: TRBV6-1; abundance: NA; CDR3aa: CASSEDRTYEQYF; CDR3nt: TGTGCCAGCAGTGAAGACAGAACCTACGAGCAGTACTTC